One and the same sample provided the 24 T cell receptor beta chains below, sequenced in a study of cytomegalovirus exposure and HLA in healthy donors. Primers: 60 Vbeta forward and 13 Jbeta reverse. Sequenced by immunoSEQ multiplex PCR; TCRdb stores in-frame clones only, minus some. The data contain 130,000 or so clones, over 65% of them singletons. What was sequenced was PBMCs. These receptors were taken from a man between 18 and 29 years old in good health and CMV-seronegative.

The V and J genes are TRBV11-2 and TRBJ1-1; 9 positions agree with TRBD1. The length of the CDR3 is 12 residues. The J segment lost 11 bases and the V segment lost 3 bases, leaving 4 bases of the junction unmatched. CDR1 and CDR2 (germline): SGHAT, FQNNGV. CDR3 in DNA: TGTGCCAGCAGCTTGGACAGGGGAAGGGCTTTCTTT. Protein: CASSLDRGRAFF.

This clone appeared a single time. The chain couples TRBV7-3 to TRBJ2-1; 9 bases match TRBD2. V shed 1 base, J shed 7 bases, and the junction held 2 bases outside the gene matches. This CDR3 has 14 residues. Germline-derived CDR1 and CDR2 are SGHTA and FQGTGA. CDR3 sequence: CASSLKAGGNEQFF. The CDR3, as DNA: TGTGCCAGCAGCTTAAAGGCGGGAGGGAATGAGCAGTTCTTC. The full variable domain, rest sourced from reference TRBV7-3 and TRBJ2-1, is GAGVSQTPSNKVTEKGKYVELRCDPISGHTALYWYRQSLGQGPEFLIYFQGTGAADDSGLPNDRFFAVRPEGSVSTLKIQRTERGDSAVYLCASSLKAGGNEQFFGPGTRLTVL.

This sequence joins TRBV18 and TRBJ2-7; TRBD1 matches 7 bases. Germline V gene lookup returns CDR1 KGHSH and CDR2 LQKENI. The CDR3 sequence is 14 residues long. V lost 6 bases and J lost 5; bases outside the gene matches: 10. For the CDR3, the DNA is TGTGCCAGCTCCTCAACAGGGGCCGGAGACGAGCAGTACTTC. As protein: CASSSTGAGDEQYF. Full variable domain (outside the CDR3, taken from reference TRBV18 and TRBJ2-7): NAGVMQNPRHLVRRRGQEARLRCSPMKGHSHVYWYRQLPEEGLKFMVYLQKENIIDESGMPKERFSAEFPKEGPSILRIQQVVRGDSAAYFCASSSTGAGDEQYFGPGTRLTVT.

This clone came up once. This chain links TRBV13 with TRBJ1-1, with D perhaps TRBD1 (6 bases). CDR1 PRHDT and CDR2 FYEKMQ come from the germline V gene (reference sequence). The CDR3 is made up of 14 amino acids. The V gene lost 5 bases and the J gene lost 3 bases, with 13 bases spanning the gap. CDR3 in amino acids: CASSLRGGDTEAFF. The CDR3 DNA reads TGTGCCAGCAGCCTAAGAGGGGGAGACACTGAAGCTTTCTTT.

In this sample, this clone turned up a few times. The V call is TRBV18, the J call TRBJ1-1; 8 nucleotides agree with TRBD1. Germline V lookup: CDR1 KGHSH, CDR2 LQKENI. The CDR3 loop spans 13 amino acids. Losses at the gene ends were 4 bases for V and 3 bases for J; bases not matched to a gene: 1. The CDR3 region is CASSLGQDTEAFF. CDR3 DNA sequence: TGTGCCAGCTCACTGGGACAGGACACTGAAGCTTTCTTT.

The chain has TRBV4-1 and TRBJ1-6, with TRBD1 as a possible D gene (6 bases). Looked up from germline, CDR1 is MGHRA and CDR2 is YSYEKL. The CDR3 runs 16 residues. The V gene lost 4 bases and the J gene lost 9 bases, with 19 bases spanning the gap. For the CDR3, the DNA is TGCGCCAGCAGCCTCCCCCAGGGACAAGTTATTTCACCCCTCCACTTT. Its translation: CASSLPQGQVISPLHF.

This chain uses TRBV27 with TRBJ1-6, with 9 positions matching TRBD1. The trim removed 4 bases at V and 5 bases at J, leaving 12 bases unmatched. The CDR3 loop spans 18 amino acids. The germline V gene encodes CDR1 MNHEY and CDR2 SMNVEV (reference sequence). CDR3 amino acids: CASSSTIGGTGNNSPLHF. CDR3 bases: TGTGCCAGCAGTTCCACTATAGGGGGGACAGGGAATAATTCACCCCTCCACTTT.

V is TRBV6-5 and J is TRBJ1-2, with a tentative D call TRBD1 (6 bases). This CDR3 is built from 15 residues. With 6 bases removed from V and 2 bases from J, the gap between germline ends came to 16 bases. Germline CDR1 is MNHEY and CDR2 is SVGAGI. The CDR3 DNA reads TGTGCCAGCAGCCATCGGGACACCCCGAACTATGGCTACACCTTC. Translated: CASSHRDTPNYGYTF.

This rearrangement joins TRBV2 to TRBJ2-1, with TRBD2 as a possible D gene (5 bases). The CDR3 runs 17 residues. CDR1 SNHLY and CDR2 FYNNEI come from the germline V gene. The V gene lost 2 bases and the J gene lost 3 bases, with 17 bases spanning the gap. The CDR3, as DNA: TGTGCCAGCAGTGAATTGGCCTTTAAGAGGGTCTACAATGAGCAGTTCTTC. Protein sequence: CASSELAFKRVYNEQFF.

This clone occurred a few times. This chain joins TRBV5-4 and TRBJ1-2; weak D call: TRBD1 (5 bases). The V and J ends lost 2 bases and 4 bases respectively, with 12 bases between them. The CDR3 spans 14 residues. CDR1 and CDR2 from the germline V gene are SGHNT and YYREEE (reference sequence). Here the CDR3 reads CASSFKGQLYGYTF. In nucleotides, the CDR3 is TGTGCCAGCAGCTTTAAAGGACAACTCTATGGCTACACCTTC.

The CDR3 region has the DNA TGTGCCAGCAGCTTGGAGCCCCAGGCGACAGGGAGGTCGTGGCAGCCCCAGCATTTT. Translated, it gives CASSLEPQATGRSWQPQHF. The chain joins TRBV5-5 to TRBJ1-5; 7 bases agree with TRBD1. The germline gives CDR1 SGHKS, CDR2 YYEKEE (reference sequence). The V segment lost 0 bases and the J segment 7 bases; nucleotides outside the gene matches: 19. The CDR3 is made up of 19 amino acids.

This sequence joins TRBV11-3 and TRBJ2-3, with D tentatively TRBD2 (6 bases). Trimming stripped 4 bases from V and 0 bases from J, with 14 bases between. The CDR3 runs to 16 residues. Per germline, CDR1 SGHNT and CDR2 YENEEA. The CDR3 region is CASSSSTRGSTDTQYF. The CDR3 nucleotides are TGTGCCAGCAGCTCTTCTACTCGGGGGAGCACAGATACGCAGTATTTT.

The J gene is TRBJ1-2, the V gene TRBV6-5; 8 bases line up with TRBD1. This CDR3 is 14 amino acids long. The J segment lost 6 bases and the V segment lost 2 bases, leaving 5 bases of the junction unmatched. The germline V gene has CDR1 MNHEY and CDR2 SVGAGI. CDR3 sequence: CASSYTRTGNGYTF. The CDR3 nucleotides read TGTGCCAGCAGTTACACGCGGACAGGGAATGGCTACACCTTC.

The genes are TRBV7-9 and TRBJ1-4; D unclear. The length of the CDR3 is 15 residues. Germline loops: CDR1 SEHNR, CDR2 FQNEAQ (reference sequence). The V and J ends lost 3 bases and 4 bases respectively, with 12 bases between them. The CDR3: CASSFGGNGNEKLFF. The CDR3 DNA is TGTGCCAGCAGCTTCGGCGGGAACGGTAATGAAAAACTGTTTTTT.

This chain links TRBV4-2 with TRBJ2-2; 7 bases are shared with TRBD2. Looked up from germline, CDR1 is LGHNA and CDR2 is YNFKEQ. V trimming: 4 bases; J trimming: 3 bases; junction bases outside the gene matches: 5. The CDR3 consists of 15 residues. CDR3 nucleotides: TGTGCCAGCAGCCGGGCGGGGGACGACACCGGGGAGCTGTTTTTT. This sequence encodes CASSRAGDDTGELFF.

The chain links TRBV25-1 to TRBJ1-3, with D possibly TRBD1 on 5 matching bases. Per the germline V gene, CDR1 is MGHDK and CDR2 is SYGVNS. V gave up 6 bases and J gave up 2 bases, with 14 bases separating them. This CDR3 has 15 amino acids. The CDR3 protein is CASSHPQGAGNTIYF. The CDR3 DNA follows: TGTGCCAGCAGCCACCCTCAGGGTGCTGGAAACACCATATATTTT.

The J gene is TRBJ1-1, the V gene TRBV27, with TRBD1 matching 7 bases. Germline V lookup: CDR1 MNHEY, CDR2 SMNVEV (reference sequence). CDR3 length: 15 residues. V lost 7 bases and J lost 0; bases outside the gene matches: 8. This CDR3 is CASTLSTGLNTEAFF. In nucleotides, the CDR3 is TGTGCCAGCACCCTTTCGACAGGGTTGAACACTGAAGCTTTCTTT.

In this sample, this clone turned up a few times. The V and J genes are TRBV9 and TRBJ1-1, with D unclear. The V gene's germline CDR1 is SGDLS and CDR2 YYNGEE. The CDR3 runs to 13 residues. Deletions cut 6 bases from V and 7 bases from J, with 16 bases between. CDR3 in DNA: TGTGCCAGCAACCCCCCGGGTCAGAGTGAAGCTTTCTTT. Translated, it gives CASNPPGQSEAFF.

The V call is TRBV19, the J call TRBJ1-5; 8 nucleotides agree with TRBD1. The CDR3 is made up of 13 amino acids. V was clipped by 5 bases and J by 6 bases; unmatched bases: 3. CDR1 and CDR2 from the germline V gene are LNHDA and SQIVND (reference sequence). The chain's CDR3 is CASSQGAGQPQHF. CDR3 DNA sequence: TGTGCCAGTAGTCAGGGGGCAGGTCAGCCCCAGCATTTT.

The chain employs TRBV2 and TRBJ1-2; D not resolved. Germline V lookup: CDR1 SNHLY, CDR2 FYNNEI. The V gene lost 6 bases and the J gene lost 1 base, with 12 bases spanning the gap. This CDR3 is 14 amino acids long. The CDR3 region has the DNA TGTGCCAGCAGGGCCGACATGAATAACTATGGCTACACCTTC. Translation: CASRADMNNYGYTF.

The chain is built from TRBV19 and TRBJ1-1; 8 bases fit TRBD1. The CDR3 length is 14 residues. CDR1 and CDR2 from the germline V gene are LNHDA and SQIVND (reference sequence). With V trimmed by 5 bases and J by 6 bases, 8 bases remained unmatched. This CDR3 reads CASSLTGGSSEAFF. CDR3 DNA: TGTGCCAGTAGTTTAACAGGGGGATCGTCTGAAGCTTTCTTT.

This chain uses TRBV7-8 with TRBJ1-1, with D possibly TRBD1 on 5 matching bases. There are 16 residues in the CDR3. V lost 3 bases and J 4 bases, leaving 18 bases between the germline ends. Germline CDR1 SGHVS, CDR2 FQNEAQ. In DNA, the CDR3 is TGTGCCAGCAGCTTTGGGGGGACCCTTGAAGCCACTGAAGCTTTCTTT. This codes for CASSFGGTLEATEAFF.

This clone was seen more than once but under ten times. This rearrangement joins TRBV5-1 to TRBJ1-4; no reliable D call. CDR1 and CDR2 from the germline V gene are SGHRS and YFSETQ. Trimming took 3 bases from V and 11 from J, leaving 14 bases between them. The CDR3 loop spans 13 amino acids. The CDR3: CASSYDGPGKLFF. In DNA form, the CDR3 reads TGCGCCAGCAGCTACGACGGGCCGGGGAAACTGTTTTTT.

The chain recombines TRBV5-4 with TRBJ2-7; unclear D gene. The V and J ends lost 5 bases and 4 bases respectively, with 7 bases between them. Germline-derived CDR1 and CDR2 are SGHNT and YYREEE (reference sequence). The CDR3 spans 11 residues. CDR3 sequence reads: CASSSQYEQYF. CDR3 nucleotide sequence: TGTGCCAGCAGTTCCCAATACGAGCAGTACTTC.